A single sample is the source of the 11 T cell receptor beta chains below, sequenced in a study of control samples from healthy donors and cancer patients. The protocol was immunoSEQ multiplex PCR, while the TCRdb copy is restricted to in-frame clones and leaves out a portion. The table shows 98,000 or so clones, with approximately 78% occurring only once. Specimen: blood. The origin of the receptors is a man aged 55-75 years in good health.

The chain uses TRBV30 and TRBJ2-4; TRBD1 matches 11 bases. The germline V gene has CDR1 GTSNPN and CDR2 SVGIG (reference sequence). The CDR3 runs to 14 residues. V lost 3 bases and J lost 6; bases outside the gene matches: 4. CDR3 residues: CAWSHGQGANIQYF. In nucleotides, the CDR3 is TGTGCCTGGAGCCACGGACAGGGGGCAAACATTCAGTACTTC. The full variable domain, in which reference TRBV30 and TRBJ2-4 provide the parts outside the CDR3, is SQTIHQWPATLVQPVGSPLSLECTVEGTSNPNLYWYRQAAGRGLQLLFYSVGIGQISSEVPQNLSASRPQDRQFILSSKKLLLSDSGFYLCAWSHGQGANIQYFGAGTRLSVL.

This chain links TRBV19 with TRBJ1-4; D is undetermined. V was clipped by 3 bases and J by 12 bases, with 11 bases between them. Germline V lookup: CDR1 LNHDA, CDR2 SQIVND (reference sequence). The CDR3 loop spans 12 amino acids. The CDR3 DNA reads as TGTGCCAGTAGTATCCGGGGAGGAGAACTGTTTTTT. Protein product: CASSIRGGELFF.

The chain carries TRBV28 and TRBJ2-3, with TRBD2 matching 11 bases. Unmatched junction bases numbered 13, after V lost 5 bases and J lost 6 bases. Germline V CDR1 and CDR2: MDHEN, SYDVKM. This CDR3 comprises 17 residues. CDR3 loop: CASSHPLLAGESDTQYF. The CDR3, as DNA: TGTGCCAGCAGTCACCCCCTACTAGCGGGAGAATCTGATACGCAGTATTTT.

J is TRBJ2-3 and V is TRBV11-2, with D possibly matching TRBD2 (6 bases). V shed 1 base and J shed 2 bases, with 16 bases lying between them. This CDR3 is 17 amino acids long. The germline CDR1 and CDR2 sequences are SGHAT and FQNNGV. This CDR3 is CASSLGVSSVYTDTQYF. In nucleotides, the CDR3 is TGTGCCAGCAGCTTAGGAGTTTCTAGCGTATACACAGATACGCAGTATTTT. Drawing the rest from reference TRBV11-2 and TRBJ2-3, the complete variable domain is EAGVAQSPRYKIIEKRQSVAFWCNPISGHATLYWYQQILGQGPKLLIQFQNNGVVDDSQLPKDRFSAERLKGVDSTLKIQPAKLEDSAVYLCASSLGVSSVYTDTQYFGPGTRLTVL.

This clone has more than one count but fewer than ten. This chain connects TRBV5-1 to TRBJ2-2; D is uncertain. From germline, CDR1 is SGHRS and CDR2 YFSETQ. Trimming pared 7 bases from V and 1 base from J, leaving 11 bases between. The CDR3 loop spans 14 amino acids. CDR3 region: CASWMLRNTGELFF. The CDR3 nucleotides are TGCGCCAGCTGGATGCTCAGGAACACCGGGGAGCTGTTTTTT.

The chain employs TRBV2 and TRBJ2-3; perhaps TRBD1 as D (6 bases). V shed 6 bases and J shed 3 bases, with 13 bases lying between them. Germline V gene data show CDR1 as SNHLY and CDR2 as FYNNEI. This CDR3 is built from 14 residues. This CDR3 reads CASRTSTGTDTQYF. The CDR3 nucleotides read TGTGCCAGCAGAACATCGACAGGTACAGATACGCAGTATTTT.

In this sample, this clone turned up a few times. The genes are TRBV5-5 and TRBJ1-1, with a weak D call TRBD1 (5 bases). V lost 3 bases and J 4 bases, leaving 13 bases between the germline ends. The V gene's germline CDR1 is SGHKS and CDR2 YYEKEE (reference sequence). The CDR3 is 14 amino acids. CDR3 protein: CASSWGRRSTEAFF. The CDR3 DNA is TGTGCCAGCAGCTGGGGGAGACGGAGCACTGAAGCTTTCTTT.

The chain couples TRBV6-5 to TRBJ1-2; D perhaps matches TRBD1 (6 bases). In germline, CDR1 is MNHEY, CDR2 SVGAGI. The V end was cut by 6 bases, the J end by 8 bases, with 19 bases between. CDR3 length equals 14 residues. The CDR3 bases are TGTGCCAGCAGGGGGGCGGACACCACGATAGGCTACACCTTC. This sequence encodes CASRGADTTIGYTF.

The V gene is TRBV24-1, the J gene TRBJ2-3, with a tentative D call TRBD1 (6 bases). CDR1 is KGHDR, CDR2 SFDVKD, per germline. The V and J ends lost 6 bases and 1 base respectively, with 10 bases between them. The CDR3 contains 14 residues. The CDR3 nucleotides are TGTGCCACCAGTAGGGGGTCGGGCACAGATACGCAGTATTTT. It codes for CATSRGSGTDTQYF.

The chain is built from TRBV19 and TRBJ2-7; weak D call: TRBD2 (5 bases). This CDR3 comprises 13 residues. Germline CDR1 and CDR2: LNHDA and SQIVND (reference sequence). V was shortened by 5 bases and J by 0 bases, with 8 bases between the two germline ends. The CDR3 reads CASSPAGSYEQYF. The CDR3 DNA sequence: TGTGCCAGTAGTCCCGCGGGCTCCTACGAGCAGTACTTC.

This chain connects TRBV5-1 to TRBJ2-1; D perhaps matches TRBD1 (6 bases). Trimming left V 4 bases short and J 9 bases short, with 17 bases between. The CDR3 is 14 residues long. Germline V CDR1 and CDR2: SGHRS, YFSETQ. The CDR3, as DNA: TGCGCCAGCAGCCGAGGACAGCCCGCCGGTGAGCAGTTCTTC. Its protein product is CASSRGQPAGEQFF.